This T cell receptor beta chain appears in the sequencing data of a study of OX40 agonist ivuxolimab in advanced cancers. Study results and limitations: Expanded clones belonging to CD8+ T cells outnumbered, on average, those of CD4+. In the 0.1 to 3.0 mg/kg range, CD4+ and CD8+ blood T cells had expanded clonally by week 6.

Trimming took off 4 bases at V and 3 bases at J, with 19 bases between the two ends. CDR3 size: 16 residues. Germline V CDR1 and CDR2: SGHRS, YFSETQ. Sequenced by immunoSEQ multiplex PCR; TCRdb stores in-frame clones only, minus some. The table lists approximately 71,000 clones, over 90% of them singletons, with around 14% in the top ten. As to this clone: The antigen is unknown.

This chain uses TRBV5-1 with TRBJ1-1; possibly TRBD1 for D (5 bases). This sequence originates from an adult with an advanced solid tumor such as melanoma, head and neck, liver or kidney cancer. The source was CD4+ or CD8+ T cells sorted from blood, collected in a trial of the OX40 agonist ivuxolimab. This chain's CDR3 is CASSPSLRRGDTEAFF. Here the CDR3 DNA reads TGCGCCAGCAGCCCATCCCTTCGACGGGGGGACACTGAAGCTTTCTTT.